Listed below are T cell receptor beta chains from one sample, sequenced in a study of ipilimumab plus nivolumab after autologous stem cell transplantation. Sequencing was performed with immunoSEQ multiplex PCR; in TCRdb, only in-frame clones are kept and a portion is missing. The sample includes tens of thousands of clones, over 90% of them seen just once. Sequenced here: PBMCs, sampled in a trial of ipilimumab plus nivolumab as post-transplant consolidation. Receptors originate from a male donor with multiple myeloma. Each CDR3 is given without its conserved first and last residue.

J: TRBJ2-3; V: TRBV7-3; CDR3: ASSPEGIGTDTQY
J: TRBJ2-3; V: TRBV30; CDR3: AWSPRRDTQY
J: TRBJ1-2; V: TRBV28; CDR3: ASSLKGWDYGYT
J: TRBJ2-3; V: TRBV15; CDR3: ATSRDNGLDTQY
J: TRBJ2-2; V: TRBV19; CDR3: ASSPDRIHTGELF
J: TRBJ2-2; V: TRBV5-6; CDR3: ASSWRGARTGELF
J: TRBJ2-7; V: TRBV20-1; CDR3: SAYEAYEQY
J: TRBJ1-2; V: TRBV5-1; CDR3: ASSSYRDGYT
J: TRBJ1-2; V: TRBV5-8; CDR3: ASSWPTGSQNYGYT
J: TRBJ2-5; V: TRBV7-2; CDR3: ASSLKLAGLLGKTQY
J: TRBJ1-1; V: TRBV7-2; CDR3: ASSLGGSNTEAF
J: TRBJ1-2; V: TRBV5-1; CDR3: ASSLGEGGDGYT
J: TRBJ2-7; V: TRBV4-2; CDR3: ASSQGTSGASYEQY
J: TRBJ1-5; V: TRBV25-1; CDR3: ASSPGRGGRNQPQH
J: TRBJ2-3; V: TRBV19; CDR3: ASIRGYTQY
J: TRBJ2-7; V: TRBV7-7; CDR3: ASSLVFHGTGREQY
J: TRBJ2-7; V: TRBV11-3; CDR3: ASSPGWGYEQY
J: TRBJ2-2; V: TRBV6-5; CDR3: ASSYGQRVTGELF
J: TRBJ2-1; V: TRBV11-3; CDR3: ASSLEGADEQF
J: TRBJ2-7; V: TRBV7-9; CDR3: ASSFYSTGPLVEQY
J: TRBJ2-5; V: TRBV29-1; CDR3: SVEEGGAETQY
J: TRBJ2-3; V: TRBV7-2; CDR3: ASSLAGLADTQY
J: TRBJ1-1; V: TRBV12-5; CDR3: ASGLRGAEAF
J: TRBJ2-1; V: TRBV7-3; CDR3: ASSMTPYNEQF
J: TRBJ2-7; V: TRBV14; CDR3: ASSPGLRYEQY